This TCR beta chain derives from a study of blood T cell repertoires in COVID-19. Clones were read by immunoSEQ multiplex PCR, and TCRdb kept only the in-frame ones, dropping some. The sample has approximately 210,000 clones; around 88% are singletons. This study enrolled people aged 18 to 89 from about two dozen US geographic areas. The CDR3 is made up of 17 amino acids. The germline V and J ends were trimmed by 1 base and 1 base, with 16 bases remaining between them. CDR1 is SGHDN, CDR2 FVKESK, per germline. The source of this sequence is a woman aged 45 to 65 with acute COVID-19. This sequence joins TRBV14 and TRBJ1-1, with unresolved D. Sequenced: PBMCs or T cells enriched from blood (not recorded which). Here the CDR3 reads CASSQADIRGRNTEAFF. The CDR3, as DNA: TGTGCCAGCAGCCAAGCGGATATCCGGGGTAGGAACACTGAAGCTTTCTTT.